This passage covers 26 T cell receptor beta chains from one sample sequenced in a study of lymphopenia after photon versus proton radiotherapy. The assay was immunoSEQ multiplex PCR, and TCRdb's table has in-frame clones only and misses some. Of about 15,000 clones in the sample, more than 75% were seen once. The specimen comprised peripheral blood, sampled from a patient treated with proton-based radiotherapy. All receptors come from a man in his 70s with pancreatic cancer.

This clone was counted once. The chain joins TRBV19 to TRBJ2-1; D uncertain. The V end was cut by 3 bases, the J end by 1 base, with 13 bases between. Looked up from germline, CDR1 is LNHDA and CDR2 is SQIVND (reference sequence). The CDR3 sequence is 16 residues long. CDR3 region: CASSISHMTSYNEQFF. The CDR3 DNA reads TGTGCCAGTAGTATTTCCCACATGACATCCTACAATGAGCAGTTCTTC.

The chain recombines TRBV10-1 with TRBJ2-3, with a weak D call TRBD1 (6 bases). The CDR3 covers 14 residues. The V and J ends lost 6 bases and 3 bases respectively, with 13 bases between them. Per germline, CDR1 WNHNN and CDR2 SYGVQD (reference sequence). CDR3 nucleotide sequence: TGCGCCAGCAGCCGGGACACTGCGACAGATACGCAGTATTTT. Amino acid sequence: CASSRDTATDTQYF.

The chain uses TRBV7-3 and TRBJ2-2, with D possibly being TRBD1 or TRBD2 (5 bases each). The CDR3 consists of 15 residues. The germline V gene has CDR1 SGHTA and CDR2 FQGTGA. The V end lost 6 bases, the J end lost 4 bases, and 15 bases lay between the germline ends. DNA for the CDR3: TGTGCCAGCAGTCGAGAGGGTGGGGGCACCGGGGAGCTGTTTTTT. It codes for CASSREGGGTGELFF.

The chain employs TRBV19 and TRBJ2-3; no reliable D call. CDR1 is LNHDA and CDR2 is SQIVND in the germline V gene (reference sequence). CDR3 length: 13 amino acids. The germline V and J ends were trimmed by 8 bases and 2 bases, with 11 bases remaining between them. The CDR3 reads CASCQAVTDTQYF. In DNA, the CDR3 is TGTGCCAGTTGTCAGGCAGTCACAGATACGCAGTATTTT.

CDR3 in amino acids: CASSLNGARLGYTF. DNA of the CDR3: TGTGCCAGCAGCTTGAATGGGGCGAGATTGGGCTACACCTTC. The chain combines TRBV5-8 with TRBJ1-2; D possibly corresponds to TRBD1 (5 bases). Germline lookup yields CDR1 SGHTS and CDR2 YDEGEE. CDR3 length: 14 residues. Between the trimmed V and J ends, which lost 1 base and 8 bases, there was a span of 15 bases. The full variable domain, with the rest looked up from reference TRBV5-8 and TRBJ1-2, is EAGVTQSPTHLIKTRGQQATLRCSPISGHTSVYWYQQALGLGLQFLLWYDEGEERNRGNFPPRFSGRQFPNYSSELNVNALELEDSALYLCASSLNGARLGYTFGSGTRLTVV.

This chain uses TRBV11-3 with TRBJ2-5, with 11 bases aligning to TRBD2. This CDR3 has 15 residues. Germline CDR1 and CDR2: SGHNT and YENEEA. With V trimmed by 1 base and J by 5 bases, 3 bases remained unmatched. CDR3 region: CASSLGLAGGETQYF. In nucleotides, the CDR3 is TGTGCCAGCAGCTTAGGGCTAGCGGGAGGTGAGACCCAGTACTTC.

The rearrangement joins TRBV5-1 to TRBJ2-1; D perhaps matches TRBD1 (7 bases). V lost 3 bases to trimming and J lost 4 bases, with 11 bases between them. Germline CDR1 is SGHRS and CDR2 is YFSETQ. CDR3 size: 14 residues. CDR3 protein: CASSSQGGYNEQFF. CDR3 coding DNA: TGCGCCAGCAGCTCCCAGGGGGGTTACAATGAGCAGTTCTTC.

J is TRBJ1-1 and V is TRBV18, with a possible D match to TRBD1 (6 bases). V gave up 6 bases and J gave up 0 bases, with 17 bases separating them. This CDR3 contains 16 residues. In germline, CDR1 is KGHSH, CDR2 LQKENI. CDR3 in amino acids: CASSRSPGVVNTEAFF. CDR3 coding DNA: TGTGCCAGCTCCCGCAGCCCAGGGGTGGTGAACACTGAAGCTTTCTTT.

This chain links TRBV10-1 with TRBJ2-1, with 7 bases lining up with TRBD2. There are 14 residues in the CDR3. The J segment lost 0 bases and the V segment lost 6 bases, leaving 2 bases of the junction unmatched. Germline-derived CDR1 and CDR2 are WNHNN and SYGVQD (reference sequence). The CDR3 sequence is CASSSGGSYNEQFF. CDR3 DNA sequence: TGCGCCAGCAGCTCGGGGGGCTCCTACAATGAGCAGTTCTTC.

In regard to this clone: One end of the junction does not line up with germline, which may come from a read error. The V call is TRBV6-1, the J call TRBJ1-1, with D perhaps TRBD1 (5 bases). Germline V gene lookup returns CDR1 MNHNS and CDR2 SASEGT. This CDR3 spans 15 amino acids. The CDR3 DNA follows: TGTGCCAGCATTGAAGGGAGGTCAGGGTTCACTGAAGCTTTCTTT. Protein sequence: CASIEGRSGFTEAFF.

V usage is TRBV11-3 and J usage is TRBJ2-7; the D gene is possibly TRBD1 (6 bases). Germline CDR1 reads SGHNT; CDR2 reads YENEEA. V shed 3 bases and J shed 0 bases, with 15 bases lying between them. The CDR3 covers 16 residues. This CDR3 is CASSFGAGVFSYEQYF. CDR3 sequence (DNA): TGTGCCAGCAGCTTCGGGGCAGGGGTCTTCTCCTACGAGCAGTACTTC.

By share of the sample, this clone is large. The J gene is TRBJ1-6, the V gene TRBV6-1; tentative D call: TRBD1 (6 bases). CDR1 is MNHNS and CDR2 is SASEGT in the germline V gene. With 1 base removed from V and 7 bases from J, the gap between germline ends came to 11 bases. CDR3 length: 15 residues. CDR3 sequence (DNA): TGTGCCAGCAGTGAAGGGTCAGGGGACAATTCACCCCTCCACTTT. Amino acid sequence: CASSEGSGDNSPLHF.

This sequence joins TRBV19 and TRBJ2-7; D may be TRBD2 (7 bases). Germline CDR1 is LNHDA and CDR2 is SQIVND (reference sequence). The ends were cut back, 5 bases at V and 2 bases at J, with 19 bases in the middle. The CDR3 spans 16 residues. DNA of the CDR3: TGTGCCAGTAGTGACGAAGGGGGGGTTTCGGCCTACGAGCAGTACTTC. Translation gives CASSDEGGVSAYEQYF. The full variable domain, with the rest looked up from reference TRBV19 and TRBJ2-7, is DGGITQSPKYLFRKEGQNVTLSCEQNLNHDAMYWYRQDPGQGLRLIYYSQIVNDFQKGDIAEGYSVSREKKESFPLTVTSAQKNPTAFYLCASSDEGGVSAYEQYFGPGTRLTVT.

The gene calls are TRBV9 and TRBJ1-3; D perhaps matches TRBD1 (6 bases). Germline CDR1 and CDR2: SGDLS and YYNGEE. Trimming removed 4 bases from V and 4 bases from J, with 15 bases in between. CDR3 size: 15 residues. The CDR3 loop reads CASSLTGSQGNTIYF. CDR3 nucleotide sequence: TGTGCCAGCAGCCTTACAGGGTCTCAGGGAAACACCATATATTTT.

This clone ranks as medium-sized. The chain links TRBV20-1 to TRBJ1-4, with D uncertain. V dropped 6 bases and J dropped 8 bases, with 10 bases sitting between them. Germline values: CDR1 DFQATT, CDR2 SNEGSKA (reference sequence). The CDR3 covers 11 residues. In DNA form, the CDR3 reads TGCAGTGCAGAGGCTGGGGAAAAACTGTTTTTT. Amino acid sequence: CSAEAGEKLFF.

V is TRBV10-3 and J is TRBJ1-1; maybe TRBD1 (5 bases). V was clipped by 3 bases and J by 7 bases, with 6 bases between them. The length of the CDR3 is 11 residues. In germline, CDR1 is ENHRY, CDR2 SYGVKD. The CDR3 spells CAISEQDEAFF. The CDR3 nucleotides read TGTGCCATCAGTGAACAGGATGAAGCTTTCTTT.

The rearrangement joins TRBV20-1 to TRBJ2-3; D call uncertain. With 4 bases removed from V and 6 bases from J, the gap between germline ends came to 8 bases. The germline gives CDR1 DFQATT, CDR2 SNEGSKA (reference sequence). The CDR3 contains 11 residues. DNA for the CDR3: TGCAGTGCTATTCTGGGGGATACGCAGTATTTT. As protein: CSAILGDTQYF.

The sample holds one count of this clone. This sequence joins TRBV30 and TRBJ1-5; a weak D match, TRBD1 (6 bases). This CDR3 contains 16 residues. The germline V and J ends were trimmed by 0 bases and 1 base, with 13 bases remaining between them. The germline CDR1 and CDR2 sequences are GTSNPN and SVGIG (reference sequence). CDR3 nucleotide sequence: TGTGCCTGGAGTGTACAGGGCCGGGACAGCAATCAGCCCCAGCATTTT. Translation gives CAWSVQGRDSNQPQHF. The full variable domain, with the rest looked up from reference TRBV30 and TRBJ1-5, is SQTIHQWPATLVQPVGSPLSLECTVEGTSNPNLYWYRQAAGRGLQLLFYSVGIGQISSEVPQNLSASRPQDRQFILSSKKLLLSDSGFYLCAWSVQGRDSNQPQHFGDGTRLSIL.

The chain uses TRBV19 and TRBJ2-4; 11 bases align to TRBD1. V lost 3 bases and J lost 9; bases outside the gene matches: 4. Germline V gives CDR1 LNHDA, CDR2 SQIVND (reference sequence). CDR3 length equals 14 residues. CDR3 DNA: TGTGCCAGTAGTATGGGGACAGGGGGAAGCATTCAGTACTTC. This encodes CASSMGTGGSIQYF.

The V gene is TRBV6-5, the J gene TRBJ1-5; D gene uncertain. The CDR3 spans 15 residues. Trimming stripped 6 bases from V and 0 bases from J, with 12 bases between. The germline CDR1 and CDR2 sequences are MNHEY and SVGAGI. The CDR3 is CASRNMRYSNQPQHF. The DNA for the CDR3 is TGTGCCAGCAGAAACATGCGTTATAGCAATCAGCCCCAGCATTTT.

The rearrangement uses TRBV7-9 and TRBJ1-3, with D unclear. Germline lookup yields CDR1 SEHNR and CDR2 FQNEAQ (reference sequence). CDR3 size: 12 residues. Trimming shortened V by 5 bases and J by 4 bases, and 6 bases separated the two germline ends. The CDR3 sequence: CASSPFGNTIYF. CDR3 DNA: TGTGCCAGCAGCCCTTTCGGAAACACCATATATTTT.

The V call is TRBV5-1, the J call TRBJ2-3, with TRBD1 matching 8 bases. The V segment lost 0 bases and the J segment 2 bases; nucleotides outside the gene matches: 8. Germline V gives CDR1 SGHRS, CDR2 YFSETQ. The CDR3 covers 17 residues. The CDR3 loop is CASSLVATGGATDTQYF. In DNA, the CDR3 is TGCGCCAGCAGCTTGGTCGCTACAGGGGGTGCCACAGATACGCAGTATTTT.

This chain uses TRBV27 with TRBJ2-5; a possible D gene is TRBD1 (5 bases). The CDR3 contains 17 residues. The V gene's germline CDR1 is MNHEY and CDR2 SMNVEV (reference sequence). The V end was cut by 0 bases, the J end by 11 bases, with 25 bases between. The chain's CDR3 is CASSLSSVGQGRSKQYF. Here the CDR3 DNA reads TGTGCCAGCAGTTTATCGTCAGTCGGGCAGGGAAGAAGCAAGCAGTACTTC.

This clone was detected only a few times. The chain links TRBV9 to TRBJ1-4; tentatively, D is TRBD1 (6 bases). This CDR3 contains 15 residues. The germline V gene has CDR1 SGDLS and CDR2 YYNGEE. Trimming left V 2 bases short and J 7 bases short, with 15 bases between. In DNA, the CDR3 is TGTGCCAGCAGCGTTATGGGGGGCATCGGTGAAAAACTGTTTTTT. Its translation is CASSVMGGIGEKLFF.

This clone was observed a handful of times. V is TRBV7-9 and J is TRBJ2-6, with unresolved D. V lost 4 bases, J lost 0 bases, and 13 bases lay in between. Looked up from germline, CDR1 is SEHNR and CDR2 is FQNEAQ (reference sequence). The CDR3 is made up of 17 amino acids. The chain's CDR3 is CASSYANSFSGANVLTF. The CDR3 nucleotides are TGTGCCAGCAGCTACGCAAACAGTTTCTCTGGGGCCAACGTCCTGACTTTC.

Only one count was recorded for this clone. V and J are TRBV6-1 and TRBJ2-7; D possibly corresponds to TRBD1 (6 bases). The V and J ends lost 6 bases and 4 bases respectively, with 13 bases between them. The germline V gene encodes CDR1 MNHNS and CDR2 SASEGT. The CDR3 has 13 residues. CDR3 region: CASRGTGMYEQYF. The CDR3 DNA reads TGTGCCAGCAGGGGTACAGGGATGTACGAGCAGTACTTC.